Below, 10 T cell receptor beta chains from the same sample are listed, as sequenced in a study of T cell responses to AZD1222 COVID-19 vaccine. Sequencing was performed with immunoSEQ multiplex PCR; in TCRdb, only in-frame clones are kept and a portion is missing. The sample includes more than 85,000 clones, about 88% seen only once; the top ten take 35% to 55%. This material consisted of peripheral blood, taken 28 days after the second AZD1222 dose. The receptors were sampled from an adult who received the AZD1222 COVID-19 vaccine.

DNA for the CDR3: TGTGCCAGCAGCTTGAAGGGTAGTTGGGGGACAGATACGCAGTATTTT. It is translated as CASSLKGSWGTDTQYF. The rearrangement uses TRBV5-6 and TRBJ2-3; the D gene could be TRBD1 or TRBD2 (5 bases each). The germline V gene has CDR1 SGHDT and CDR2 YYEEEE. V lost 1 base, J lost 3 bases, and 15 bases lay in between. The CDR3 loop spans 16 amino acids.

The genes are TRBV14 and TRBJ2-2; weak D call: TRBD1 (5 bases). The CDR3 has 17 residues. Trimming cost V 4 bases and J 2 bases, with 17 bases left between them. The germline gives CDR1 SGHDN, CDR2 FVKESK. The CDR3 region is CASSPRIFRANTGELFF. CDR3 in DNA: TGTGCCAGCAGCCCCCGGATCTTCAGGGCCAACACCGGGGAGCTGTTTTTT.

This chain joins TRBV19 and TRBJ1-6; D is possibly TRBD1 (6 bases). Germline lookup yields CDR1 LNHDA and CDR2 SQIVND (reference sequence). This CDR3 has 16 amino acids. Trimming took 4 bases from V and 7 from J, leaving 17 bases between them. The CDR3 region has the DNA TGTGCCAGTAGTACAAAGGACAGTTTGTGGAATTCACCCCTCCACTTT. This sequence encodes CASSTKDSLWNSPLHF.

The chain is built from TRBV3-1 (or the pseudogene TRBV3-2) and TRBJ1-5; 7 positions match TRBD1. V dropped 1 base and J dropped 7; count of bases not matched to a gene: 10. This CDR3 is 16 amino acids long. Germline CDR1 LGHDT, CDR2 YNNKEL (reference sequence). The CDR3 loop reads CASSQGGLGGWQPQHF. The DNA of the CDR3 is TGTGCCAGCAGCCAAGGGGGATTAGGGGGCTGGCAGCCCCAGCATTTT.

Only one count was recorded for this clone. This chain uses TRBV5-1 with TRBJ2-7; the D call may be TRBD1 or TRBD2 (5 bases each). Trimming shortened V by 9 bases and J by 0 bases, and 16 bases separated the two germline ends. The CDR3 consists of 14 residues. The germline V gene encodes CDR1 SGHRS and CDR2 YFSETQ. DNA for the CDR3: TGCGCCATCTCGGGACGGGGAATCTCCTACGAGCAGTACTTC. Translating it yields CAISGRGISYEQYF.

This chain joins TRBV10-3 and TRBJ2-2, with 7 positions matching TRBD1. Unmatched junction bases numbered 2, after V lost 4 bases and J lost 3 bases. Germline CDR1 ENHRY, CDR2 SYGVKD. The CDR3 contains 14 residues. DNA for the CDR3: TGTGCCATCAGTGGACAGGGTTACACCGGGGAGCTGTTTTTT. Its translation is CAISGQGYTGELFF.

V and J are TRBV3-1 (or the pseudogene TRBV3-2) and TRBJ1-4; D is uncertain. Trimming pared 1 base from V and 4 bases from J, leaving 10 bases between. The CDR3 spans 15 residues. Germline V gives CDR1 LGHDT, CDR2 YNNKEL (reference sequence). In DNA form, the CDR3 reads TGTGCCAGCAGCCAAGTGGGGTTTGGTAATGAAAAACTGTTTTTT. Translated: CASSQVGFGNEKLFF.

The rearrangement uses TRBV18 and TRBJ2-3; D ambiguous. This CDR3 spans 14 amino acids. Trimming left V 0 bases short and J 5 bases short, with 9 bases between. Germline V gene lookup returns CDR1 KGHSH and CDR2 LQKENI. Here the CDR3 DNA reads TGTGCCAGCTCACCACCGCTAGGGCTAGATACGCAGTATTTT. Translation gives CASSPPLGLDTQYF. Together with reference TRBV18 and TRBJ2-3, the CDR3 gives the full variable domain: NAGVMQNPRHLVRRRGQEARLRCSPMKGHSHVYWYRQLPEEGLKFMVYLQKENIIDESGMPKERFSAEFPKEGPSILRIQQVVRGDSAAYFCASSPPLGLDTQYFGPGTRLTVL.

CDR3 amino acids: CSVEKDRGFEQYF. As DNA, the CDR3 is TGCAGCGTTGAAAAGGACAGGGGTTTCGAGCAGTACTTC. The chain has TRBV29-1 and TRBJ2-7, with TRBD1 matching 9 bases. Trimming at V came to 2 bases and at J to 6 bases, leaving 5 bases not matched to a gene. The germline CDR1 and CDR2 sequences are SQVTM and ANQGSEA. The CDR3 totals 13 residues.

The CDR3 nucleotides are TGTGCCAGCAGCTTCATGACAGGGATGAGGGCTGAAGCTTTCTTT. It yields the protein CASSFMTGMRAEAFF. The V call is TRBV5-6, the J call TRBJ1-1; 7 nucleotides agree with TRBD1. The V and J ends lost 2 bases and 6 bases, in that order; junction bases with no gene match: 10. Per germline, CDR1 SGHDT and CDR2 YYEEEE. The CDR3 consists of 15 residues.